This T cell receptor (beta chain) was profiled in a study of blood T cell repertoires in COVID-19. Looking at the study overall: Acute-phase and convalescent COVID-19 samples originated in the United States, Italy and Spain. Nucleic acid was either cDNA or gDNA, and it came from T cells, B-cell-depleted T cells, or PBMCs.

The V end lost 6 bases, the J end lost 10 bases, and 12 bases lay between the germline ends. The CDR3 sequence is 11 residues long. Germline V lookup: CDR1 SNHLY, CDR2 FYNNEI. The data were produced by immunoSEQ multiplex PCR, yet TCRdb's version contains in-frame clones alone and is incomplete. Among just over 300,000 clones, approximately 89% were seen once, and the ten largest hold around 1.9%. The sequenced sample was peripheral blood. V usage is TRBV2 and J usage is TRBJ1-1; no firm D call. The receptor's source is a woman aged 25 to 39 with COVID-19, enrolled during active disease. CDR3 DNA: TGTGCCAGCAGGGCGGAAGTTGGAGCTTTCTTT. Protein sequence: CASRAEVGAFF.